These 23 T cell receptor beta chains were all obtained from the same sample, sequenced in a study of blood T cell repertoires in COVID-19. Sequenced by immunoSEQ multiplex PCR; TCRdb stores in-frame clones only, minus some. The sample holds around 42,000 clones; about 76% are singletons and the top ten take roughly 7.9%. Sequenced: peripheral blood. The receptors were sampled from a man in his 70s with active or convalescent COVID-19.

This clone has only one observation. This chain links TRBV18 with TRBJ1-2; 8 bases line up with TRBD1. This CDR3 has 14 residues. Germline V lookup: CDR1 KGHSH, CDR2 LQKENI. Germline trimming cut 4 bases from V and 6 bases from J; bases unmatched to any gene: 7. CDR3 loop: CASSLGQGNDGYTF. CDR3 in DNA: TGTGCCAGCTCACTAGGACAGGGTAATGATGGCTACACCTTC. The full variable domain, completed using reference TRBV18 and TRBJ1-2, is NAGVMQNPRHLVRRRGQEARLRCSPMKGHSHVYWYRQLPEEGLKFMVYLQKENIIDESGMPKERFSAEFPKEGPSILRIQQVVRGDSAAYFCASSLGQGNDGYTFGSGTRLTVV.

This clone was detected a few times. The rearrangement joins TRBV6-6 to TRBJ1-1; a possible D gene is TRBD1 (6 bases). CDR1 MNHNY and CDR2 SVGAGI come from the germline V gene (reference sequence). The CDR3 sequence is 13 residues long. V lost 5 bases and J lost 4, with 11 bases in between. In nucleotides, the CDR3 is TGTGCCAGCAGTCTACAGGGTGGCACTGAAGCTTTCTTT. Residues: CASSLQGGTEAFF.

V gene TRBV5-6 combines with J gene TRBJ2-2; 12 nucleotides line up with TRBD1. V lost 4 bases to trimming and J lost 6 bases; unmatched junction nucleotides: 16. CDR3 length equals 19 residues. Germline loops: CDR1 SGHDT, CDR2 YYEEEE. The CDR3 DNA is TGTGCCAGCAGCCACATAAACCGGGACAGGGGGCGTTCGGCCGGGGAGCTGTTTTTT. This sequence encodes CASSHINRDRGRSAGELFF.

The J gene is TRBJ2-5, the V gene TRBV27; D call uncertain. V lost 10 bases and J 0 bases, leaving 12 bases between the germline ends. Germline V gene lookup returns CDR1 MNHEY and CDR2 SMNVEV (reference sequence). The CDR3 consists of 13 residues. The CDR3 loop is CATSISYQETQYF. The CDR3 DNA is TGTGCCACTTCTATTTCGTACCAAGAGACCCAGTACTTC.

The chain employs TRBV13 and TRBJ2-1; 7 nucleotides align to TRBD1. Trimming took 4 bases from V and 3 from J; bases not matched to a gene: 9. This CDR3 has 16 residues. Germline-derived CDR1 and CDR2 are PRHDT and FYEKMQ (reference sequence). The CDR3 region has the DNA TGTGCCAGCAGCTCGCAGACAGGGTCGGGCTACAATGAGCAGTTCTTC. It specifies CASSSQTGSGYNEQFF.

This clone was detected only a few times. The chain couples TRBV5-8 to TRBJ2-2; D unclear. The germline V gene has CDR1 SGHTS and CDR2 YDEGEE. This CDR3 is 11 amino acids long. Trimming shortened V by 5 bases and J by 8 bases, and 7 bases separated the two germline ends. CDR3 region: CASRHVGELFF. In DNA form, the CDR3 reads TGTGCCAGCAGACACGTGGGGGAGCTGTTTTTT.

This chain uses TRBV4-1 with TRBJ2-7, with TRBD1 matching 8 bases. This CDR3 has 15 amino acids. The ends lost 0 bases at V and 6 bases at J; junction bases unmatched: 7. The germline V gene has CDR1 MGHRA and CDR2 YSYEKL. The CDR3 coding sequence is TGCGCCAGCAGCCAAGAGGGTCAGGGGGCCGGCGAGCAGTACTTC. Amino acids: CASSQEGQGAGEQYF.

The chain recombines TRBV24-1 with TRBJ2-1; TRBD1 aligns across 8 bases. Trimming cost V 5 bases and J 9 bases; bases outside gene matches: 8. This CDR3 comprises 14 residues. Germline V gene lookup returns CDR1 KGHDR and CDR2 SFDVKD. This chain's CDR3 is CATSAPGGWGEQFF. The CDR3 DNA is TGTGCCACCAGTGCTCCAGGGGGCTGGGGTGAGCAGTTCTTC.

The V gene is TRBV6-5, the J gene TRBJ1-1; D is unclear. The CDR3 is made up of 12 amino acids. V was pared by 7 bases and J by 11 bases, with 17 bases between. CDR1 and CDR2 (germline): MNHEY, SVGAGI. In DNA form, the CDR3 reads TGTGCCAGCATCGATCGGGAGGCGGAGGCTTTCTTT. Protein: CASIDREAEAFF.

This chain links TRBV2 with TRBJ2-4, with D unclear. Trimming left V 2 bases short and J 2 bases short, with 7 bases between. Germline V lookup: CDR1 SNHLY, CDR2 FYNNEI. The CDR3 contains 14 residues. The CDR3 region has the DNA TGTGCCAGCAGTGAATCTTATACCAAAAACATTCAGTACTTC. Protein: CASSESYTKNIQYF.

This clone has a handful of counts. The chain is built from TRBV28 and TRBJ1-5; D is undetermined. Germline values: CDR1 MDHEN, CDR2 SYDVKM. CDR3 size: 12 residues. The V end lost 7 bases, the J end lost 7 bases, and 11 bases lay between the germline ends. The CDR3 nucleotides read TGTGCCAGCACCTACAGTCGCCAGCCCCAGCATTTT. This codes for CASTYSRQPQHF.

The V and J genes are TRBV5-1 and TRBJ2-7, with 9 bases identical to TRBD1. The V and J ends lost 7 bases and 7 bases, in that order; junction bases with no gene match: 12. Germline values: CDR1 SGHRS, CDR2 YFSETQ. CDR3 size: 14 residues. This CDR3 is CASATGTGSREQYF. The CDR3 nucleotides are TGCGCCAGCGCAACCGGGACAGGGAGTCGAGAGCAGTACTTC.

The rearrangement uses TRBV6-6 and TRBJ1-6; 12 bases line up with TRBD1. The junction had 8 bases not matched to a gene; V was cut back by 5 bases and J by 0 bases. Germline-derived CDR1 and CDR2 are MNHNY and SVGAGI (reference sequence). This CDR3 comprises 19 residues. CDR3 nucleotide sequence: TGTGCCAGCAGTCTCCGGGACAGGGGGCGTCTCTCCTATAATTCACCCCTCCACTTT. It is translated as CASSLRDRGRLSYNSPLHF.

The chain uses TRBV30 and TRBJ1-4; 10 positions match TRBD1. V was clipped by 5 bases and J by 5 bases; unmatched bases: 8. The CDR3 has 15 residues. Looked up from germline, CDR1 is GTSNPN and CDR2 is SVGIG (reference sequence). The CDR3 bases are TGTGCCTGGGGCGGGAAGGGACAGGGGAATGAAAAACTGTTTTTT. Amino acid sequence: CAWGGKGQGNEKLFF.

The chain is built from TRBV27 and TRBJ1-6; TRBD1 aligns across 8 bases. The CDR3 is made up of 16 amino acids. Germline CDR1 MNHEY, CDR2 SMNVEV (reference sequence). Losses at the gene ends were 5 bases for V and 10 bases for J; bases not matched to a gene: 13. The CDR3 bases are TGTGCCAGCAGTACTTTGGGACAGGCCGGCCTATCACCCCTCCACTTT. Translated: CASSTLGQAGLSPLHF.

V usage is TRBV6-5 and J usage is TRBJ1-2; 7 bases are a match to TRBD1. Per the germline V gene, CDR1 is MNHEY and CDR2 is SVGAGI. The CDR3 runs to 14 residues. The trim removed 2 bases at V and 2 bases at J, leaving 2 bases unmatched. The CDR3 DNA follows: TGTGCCAGCAGTTACGGGACAGACAACTATGGCTACACCTTC. It is translated as CASSYGTDNYGYTF.

Only a few counts were recorded for this clone. The same CDR3 also results from other DNA sequences found in this sample. The chain employs TRBV28 and TRBJ1-4; D unresolved. Trimming pared 3 bases from V and 6 bases from J, leaving 5 bases between. This CDR3 is built from 12 residues. Per germline, CDR1 MDHEN and CDR2 SYDVKM. The CDR3 DNA sequence: TGTGCCAGCAGTTTGCGTGATGAAAAACTGTTTTTT. It specifies CASSLRDEKLFF.

The chain employs TRBV5-1 and TRBJ1-2; D is unclear. CDR3 length: 14 amino acids. Per germline, CDR1 SGHRS and CDR2 YFSETQ. The V end lost 0 bases, the J end lost 3 bases, and 9 bases lay between the germline ends. CDR3 residues: CASSLGTADYGYTF. The CDR3, as DNA: TGCGCCAGCAGCTTGGGCACAGCAGACTATGGCTACACCTTC.

The V and J genes are TRBV6-5 and TRBJ1-1, with D possibly being TRBD1 (6 bases). V was pared by 9 bases and J by 1 base, with 18 bases between. CDR3 length: 15 amino acids. Germline values: CDR1 MNHEY, CDR2 SVGAGI. The CDR3 sequence is CASLARGGWNTEAFF. The CDR3 DNA is TGTGCCAGTTTAGCCCGCGGGGGCTGGAACACTGAAGCTTTCTTT.

V is TRBV18 and J is TRBJ1-1; 10 positions agree with TRBD1. The CDR3 is 17 residues long. Germline-derived CDR1 and CDR2 are KGHSH and LQKENI. The V and J ends lost 8 bases and 1 base, in that order; junction bases with no gene match: 13. CDR3 in DNA: TGTGCCAGCCGAACCAGGGGACAGGGGCTTGGGAACACTGAAGCTTTCTTT. It translates to CASRTRGQGLGNTEAFF.

This rearrangement joins TRBV5-6 to TRBJ2-7; TRBD1 aligns across 8 bases. From germline, CDR1 is SGHDT and CDR2 YYEEEE. CDR3 length equals 15 residues. J lost 2 bases, V lost 3 bases, and 7 bases had no gene match. In DNA form, the CDR3 reads TGTGCCAGCAGCTCCAGACAGGGGAGGCCCTACGAGCAGTACTTC. This codes for CASSSRQGRPYEQYF. The variable domain in full, completed from reference TRBV5-6 and TRBJ2-7, reads DAGVTQSPTHLIKTRGQQVTLRCSPKSGHDTVSWYQQALGQGPQFIFQYYEEEERQRGNFPDRFSGHQFPNYSSELNVNALLLGDSALYLCASSSRQGRPYEQYFGPGTRLTVT.

There are a few counts of this clone. The chain combines TRBV21-1 with TRBJ2-2; whether TRBD1, the table's D call, matches the DNA was not checked. TRBV21-1 is listed as a pseudogene. CDR3 length: 17 residues. CDR3 amino acids: CASSPHPGQGNTGELFF. The CDR3 bases are TGTGCCAGCAGCCCTCATCCGGGACAGGGGAACACCGGGGAGCTGTTTTTT.

J is TRBJ2-7 and V is TRBV18, with 8 bases fitting TRBD1. This CDR3 has 16 residues. The germline CDR1 and CDR2 sequences are KGHSH and LQKENI. V shed 5 bases, J shed 5 bases, and the junction held 14 bases outside the gene matches. The DNA for the CDR3 is TGTGCCAGCTCAGATCTCCGGACAGGGATCAAAAACGAGCAGTACTTC. Residues: CASSDLRTGIKNEQYF.